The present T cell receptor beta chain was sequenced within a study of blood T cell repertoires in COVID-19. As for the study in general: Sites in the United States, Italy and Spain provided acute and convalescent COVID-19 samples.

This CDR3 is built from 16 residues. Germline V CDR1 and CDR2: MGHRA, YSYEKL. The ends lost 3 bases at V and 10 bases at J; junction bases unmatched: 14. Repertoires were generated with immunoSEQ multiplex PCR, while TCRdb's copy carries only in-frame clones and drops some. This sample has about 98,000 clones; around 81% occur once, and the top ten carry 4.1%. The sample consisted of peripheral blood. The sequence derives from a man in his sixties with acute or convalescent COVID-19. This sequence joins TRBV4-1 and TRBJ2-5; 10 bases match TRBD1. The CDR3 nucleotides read TGCGCCAGCAGCCAGGGACCCGGGACAGGGGTTTTCGACCAGTACTTC. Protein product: CASSQGPGTGVFDQYF.